This entry features one TCR beta chain sequence. The sample originates from a study of control samples from healthy donors and cancer patients. Profiled with immunoSEQ multiplex PCR; TCRdb holds only in-frame clones, not every one. The table has approximately 100,000 clones, more than 85% seen once. This CDR3 is 15 amino acids long. In germline, CDR1 is KGHSH, CDR2 LQKENI. V dropped 2 bases and J dropped 1 base, with 9 bases sitting between them. The V and J genes are TRBV18 and TRBJ1-5; D call uncertain. This TCR was recovered from a man aged 30-40 years in good health. Sequencing used blood. The CDR3, as DNA: TGTGCCAGCTCACCAGGGTTCCCCAGCAATCAGCCCCAGCATTTT. This codes for CASSPGFPSNQPQHF.